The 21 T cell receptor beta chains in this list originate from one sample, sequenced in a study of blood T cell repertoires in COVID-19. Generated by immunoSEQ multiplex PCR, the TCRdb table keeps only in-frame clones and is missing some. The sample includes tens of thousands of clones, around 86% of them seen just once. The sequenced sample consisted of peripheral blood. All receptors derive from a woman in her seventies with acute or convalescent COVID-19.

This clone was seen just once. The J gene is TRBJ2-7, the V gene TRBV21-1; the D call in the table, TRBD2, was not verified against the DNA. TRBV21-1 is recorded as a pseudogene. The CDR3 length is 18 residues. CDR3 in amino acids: CASSKPGGLADLSYEQYF. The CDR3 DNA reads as TGTGCCAGCAGCAAACCGGGGGGACTAGCGGACCTCTCCTACGAGCAGTACTTC.

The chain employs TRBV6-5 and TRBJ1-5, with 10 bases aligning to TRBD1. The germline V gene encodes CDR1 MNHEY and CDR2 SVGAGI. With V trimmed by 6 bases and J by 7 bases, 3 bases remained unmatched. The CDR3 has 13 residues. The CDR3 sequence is CASRGTGAQPQHF. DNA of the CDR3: TGTGCCAGCAGGGGGACAGGGGCCCAGCCCCAGCATTTT.

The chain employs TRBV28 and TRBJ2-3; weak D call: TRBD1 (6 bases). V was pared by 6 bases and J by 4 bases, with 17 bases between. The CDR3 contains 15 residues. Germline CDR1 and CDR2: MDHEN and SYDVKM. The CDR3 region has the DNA TGTGCCAGCAGCCGGACGACAGGTCGAGCAGATACGCAGTATTTT. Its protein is CASSRTTGRADTQYF.

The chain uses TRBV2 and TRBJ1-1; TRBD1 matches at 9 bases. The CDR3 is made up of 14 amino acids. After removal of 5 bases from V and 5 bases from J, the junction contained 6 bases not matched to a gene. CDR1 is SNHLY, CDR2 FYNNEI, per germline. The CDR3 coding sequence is TGTGCCAGCAGTCGGGGGGGGACAGGGACTGAAGCTTTCTTT. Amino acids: CASSRGGTGTEAFF.

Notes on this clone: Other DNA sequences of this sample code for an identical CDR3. The CDR3 region has the DNA TGTGCCAGCTCACCGTCAGGGAACACTGAAGCTTTCTTT. It codes for CASSPSGNTEAFF. The rearrangement uses TRBV18 and TRBJ1-1; D remains unclear. Germline CDR1 reads KGHSH; CDR2 reads LQKENI. Trimming removed 3 bases at V and 1 base at J, with 6 bases between. There are 13 residues in the CDR3.

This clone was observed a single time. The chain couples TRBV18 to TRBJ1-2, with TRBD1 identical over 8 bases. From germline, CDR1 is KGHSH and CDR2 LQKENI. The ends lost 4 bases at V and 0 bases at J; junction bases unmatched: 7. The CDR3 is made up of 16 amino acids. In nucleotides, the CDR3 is TGTGCCAGCTCACTGGGGCAACAGGGGGCTAACTATGGCTACACCTTC. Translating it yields CASSLGQQGANYGYTF.

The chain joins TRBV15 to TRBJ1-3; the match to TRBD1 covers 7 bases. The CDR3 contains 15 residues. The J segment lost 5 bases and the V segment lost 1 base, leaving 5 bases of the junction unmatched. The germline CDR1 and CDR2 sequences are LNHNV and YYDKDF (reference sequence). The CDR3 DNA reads TGTGCCACCAGCAGAGGGGCAGGGGGACGAAACACCATATATTTT. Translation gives CATSRGAGGRNTIYF.

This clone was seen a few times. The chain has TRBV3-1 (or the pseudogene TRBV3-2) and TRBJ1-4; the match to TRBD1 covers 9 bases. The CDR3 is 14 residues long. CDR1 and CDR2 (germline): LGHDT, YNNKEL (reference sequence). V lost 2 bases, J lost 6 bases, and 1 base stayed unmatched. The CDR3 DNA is TGTGCCAGCAGCCAAAGACAGGGGGATGAAAAACTGTTTTTT. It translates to CASSQRQGDEKLFF.

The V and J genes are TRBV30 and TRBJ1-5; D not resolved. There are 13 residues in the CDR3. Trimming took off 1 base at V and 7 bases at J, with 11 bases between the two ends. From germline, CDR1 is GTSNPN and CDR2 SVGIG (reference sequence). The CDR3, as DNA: TGTGCCTGGAGTGCCCACATATTACAGCCCCAGCATTTT. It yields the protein CAWSAHILQPQHF.

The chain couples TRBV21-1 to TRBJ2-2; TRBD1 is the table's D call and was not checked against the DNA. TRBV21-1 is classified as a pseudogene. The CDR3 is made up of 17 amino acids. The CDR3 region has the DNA TGTGCCAGCAGCAAAGATGAGGACAGGGTGAGCGCCGGGGAGCTGTTTTTT. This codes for CASSKDEDRVSAGELFF.

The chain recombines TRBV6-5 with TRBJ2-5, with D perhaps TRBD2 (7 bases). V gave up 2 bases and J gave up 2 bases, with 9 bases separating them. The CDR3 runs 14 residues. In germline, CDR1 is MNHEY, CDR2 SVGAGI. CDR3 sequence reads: CASSYGGAQETQYF. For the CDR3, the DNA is TGTGCCAGCAGTTACGGGGGGGCTCAAGAGACCCAGTACTTC.

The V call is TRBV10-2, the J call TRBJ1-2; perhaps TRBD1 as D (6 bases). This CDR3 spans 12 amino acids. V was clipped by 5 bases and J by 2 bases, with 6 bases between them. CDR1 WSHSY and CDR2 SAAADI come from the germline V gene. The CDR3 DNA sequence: TGCGCCAGCAGTCAGGGGAACTATGGCTACACCTTC. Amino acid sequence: CASSQGNYGYTF.

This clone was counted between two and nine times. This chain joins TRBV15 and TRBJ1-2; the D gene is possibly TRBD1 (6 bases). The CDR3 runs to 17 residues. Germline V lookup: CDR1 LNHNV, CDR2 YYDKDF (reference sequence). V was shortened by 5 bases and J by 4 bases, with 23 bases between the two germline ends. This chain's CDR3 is CATSETSNRADFYGYTF. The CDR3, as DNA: TGTGCCACCAGCGAGACCTCCAACAGGGCCGACTTCTATGGCTACACCTTC.

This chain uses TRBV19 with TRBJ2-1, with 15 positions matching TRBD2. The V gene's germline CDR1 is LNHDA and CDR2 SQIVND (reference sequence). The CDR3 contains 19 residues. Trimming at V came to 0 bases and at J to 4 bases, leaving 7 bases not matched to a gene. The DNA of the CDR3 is TGTGCCAGTAGTATAGACACCGGGACTAGCGGGAGGAAATACAATGAGCAGTTCTTC. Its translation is CASSIDTGTSGRKYNEQFF.

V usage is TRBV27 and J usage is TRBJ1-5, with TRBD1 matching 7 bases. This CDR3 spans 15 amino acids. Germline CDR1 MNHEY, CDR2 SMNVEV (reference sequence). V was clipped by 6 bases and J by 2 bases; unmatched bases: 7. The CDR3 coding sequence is TGTGCCAGCAGGTCACCCGGGACAGGCAATCAGCCCCAGCATTTT. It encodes CASRSPGTGNQPQHF.

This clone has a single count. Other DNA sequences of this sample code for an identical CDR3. The CDR3 region has the DNA TGTGCCAGCAGCGGGCAGGGCAATCAGCCCCAGCATTTT. Translated, it gives CASSGQGNQPQHF. This chain joins TRBV7-2 and TRBJ1-5; the D is unclear. Germline-derived CDR1 and CDR2 are SGHTA and FQGNSA. This CDR3 spans 13 amino acids. Trimming cost V 5 bases and J 2 bases, with 7 bases left between them.

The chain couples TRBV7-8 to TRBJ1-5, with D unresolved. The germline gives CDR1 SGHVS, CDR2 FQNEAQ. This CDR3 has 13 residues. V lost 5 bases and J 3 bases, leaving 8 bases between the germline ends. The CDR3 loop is CASSPRANQPQHF. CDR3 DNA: TGTGCCAGCAGCCCGAGAGCCAATCAGCCCCAGCATTTT.

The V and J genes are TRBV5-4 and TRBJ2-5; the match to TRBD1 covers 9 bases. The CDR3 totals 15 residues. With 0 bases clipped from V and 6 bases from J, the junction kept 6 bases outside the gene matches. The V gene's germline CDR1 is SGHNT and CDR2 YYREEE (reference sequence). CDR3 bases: TGTGCCAGCAGCTTGGTGGGACAGGGCATGAAGACCCAGTACTTC. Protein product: CASSLVGQGMKTQYF.

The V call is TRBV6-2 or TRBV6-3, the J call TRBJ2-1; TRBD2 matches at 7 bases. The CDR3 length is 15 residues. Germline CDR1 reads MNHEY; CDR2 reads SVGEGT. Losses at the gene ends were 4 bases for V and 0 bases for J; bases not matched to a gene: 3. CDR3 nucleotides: TGTGCCAGCAGTTTACTAGCGAGCTCCTACAATGAGCAGTTCTTC. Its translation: CASSLLASSYNEQFF.

The CDR3 nucleotides read TGTGCCAGCAGCTATGCGGACACCATATATTTT. Its protein is CASSYADTIYF. This chain uses TRBV13 with TRBJ1-3; D uncertain. There are 11 residues in the CDR3. Trimming stripped 4 bases from V and 8 bases from J, with 6 bases between. Germline V gives CDR1 PRHDT, CDR2 FYEKMQ (reference sequence).

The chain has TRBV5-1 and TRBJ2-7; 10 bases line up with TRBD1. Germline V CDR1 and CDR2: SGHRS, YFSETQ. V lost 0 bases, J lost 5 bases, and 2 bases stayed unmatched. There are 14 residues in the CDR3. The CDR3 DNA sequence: TGCGCCAGCAGCTTGGGACAGGGGGCGAACGAGCAGTACTTC. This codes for CASSLGQGANEQYF.